This entry lists 3 T cell receptor beta chains sequenced from one sample in a study of blood T cell repertoires in COVID-19. Some clones are missing from TCRdb's copy, which holds only in-frame ones; the method was immunoSEQ multiplex PCR. The sample includes approximately 330,000 clones, around 91% of them seen just once. The sample comprised peripheral blood. The source is a woman in her thirties or forties with COVID-19, enrolled during active disease.

The chain joins TRBV12-5 to TRBJ2-2; possibly TRBD2 for D (5 bases). The germline V and J ends were trimmed by 1 base and 0 bases, with 9 bases remaining between them. Germline values: CDR1 LGHNT, CDR2 FRNRAP. The CDR3 covers 16 residues. This chain's CDR3 is CASGLGEGANTGELFF. The CDR3 nucleotides are TGTGCTAGTGGTTTGGGTGAGGGAGCGAACACCGGGGAGCTGTTTTTT.

CDR3 region: CASSMTGAGQPQHF. The CDR3 bases are TGTGCCAGCAGCATGACAGGGGCGGGGCAGCCCCAGCATTTT. The chain is built from TRBV7-6 and TRBJ1-5; the match to TRBD1 covers 8 bases. CDR1 and CDR2 (germline): SGHVS, FNYEAQ. With V trimmed by 5 bases and J by 7 bases, 7 bases remained unmatched. The CDR3 runs to 14 residues.

In this sample, this clone turned up a few times. V gene TRBV7-2 combines with J gene TRBJ2-7, with 8 positions matching TRBD2. The CDR3 sequence is 16 residues long. Trimming took 1 base from V and 1 from J; bases not matched to a gene: 6. Germline values: CDR1 SGHTA, CDR2 FQGNSA. The CDR3, as DNA: TGTGCCAGCAGCTTAGTGGGCGGGAGGATGTCCTACGAGCAGTACTTC. It is translated as CASSLVGGRMSYEQYF.